This T cell receptor beta chain was captured in a study of cytomegalovirus exposure and HLA in healthy donors. Findings and caveats of the study: For TCR beta chains, V- and J-gene trimming was later linked to a missense DCLRE1C variant. In vitro experiments confirmed that three CMV-associated chains were specific for CMV antigens.

This clone was seen more than once but under ten times. Its specificity is unknown. Germline CDR1 and CDR2: MNHNS and SASEGT. This CDR3 comprises 16 residues. V was pared by 4 bases and J by 2 bases, with 15 bases between. Researchers ran the PCR with 60 Vbeta and 13 Jbeta primers. Here immunoSEQ multiplex PCR was the method, and the copy in TCRdb shows in-frame clones only, minus some. The sample yields 150,000 or so clones, 60% to 80% seen once. Sequencing input: PBMCs. This receptor was obtained from a man aged 18 to 35 in good health and CMV-seropositive. This chain joins TRBV6-1 and TRBJ1-5, with D maybe TRBD1 (6 bases). The DNA of the CDR3 is TGTGCCAGCAGTGGGGGATGGGGGCTGGGCAATCAGCCCCAGCATTTT. Amino acid sequence: CASSGGWGLGNQPQHF.